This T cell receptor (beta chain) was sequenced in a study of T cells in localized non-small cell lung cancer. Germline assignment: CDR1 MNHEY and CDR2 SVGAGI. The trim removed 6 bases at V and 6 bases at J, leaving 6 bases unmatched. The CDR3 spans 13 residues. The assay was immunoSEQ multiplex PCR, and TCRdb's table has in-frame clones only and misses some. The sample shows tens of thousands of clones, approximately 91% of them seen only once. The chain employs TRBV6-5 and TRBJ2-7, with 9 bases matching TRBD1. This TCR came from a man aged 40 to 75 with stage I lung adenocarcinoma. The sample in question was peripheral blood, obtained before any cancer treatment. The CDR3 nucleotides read TGTGCCAGCAGGGGACAGGGAACGCGCGAGCAGTACTTC. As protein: CASRGQGTREQYF.